Sequencing of this T cell receptor beta chain was carried out in a study of T and B cells in COVID-19 patients. Overall study context: Recovered patients mostly had mild to moderate COVID-19 managed as outpatients. Critical illness requiring mechanical ventilation or extracorporeal membrane oxygenation affected three fifths of the roughly 20 active-infection patients. At median age roughly 30 years, recovered patients were younger than active-infection patients at about 72. Findings and limits, study-wide: In COVID-19 patients, T cell receptor beta variable and joining gene use was reportedly strongly skewed.

The CDR3 spans 15 residues. From germline, CDR1 is LNHNV and CDR2 YYDKDF (reference sequence). V trimming: 5 bases; J trimming: 7 bases; junction bases outside the gene matches: 9. Within the sample, this clonotype is medium-sized. What it binds is not known. From blood, 250-500 ng of genomic DNA served as TRB template. TRB rearrangements were amplified by multiplex PCR with BIOMED2 TRB-A/B primers. TCRdb re-called the multiplex PCR reads with MiXCR, one entry per CDR3 protein. The sample includes some 7,800 distinct CDR3 sequences, roughly 23% of them seen just once. V usage is TRBV15 and J usage is TRBJ2-2; 8 bases are a match to TRBD2. The TCR comes from a human donor who had recovered from COVID-19. The source material was blood. DNA of the CDR3: TGTGCCACCAGCGTCGGCGGGGGGCGCGGCGGGGAGCTGTTTTTT. It encodes CATSVGGGRGGELFF.